The clone carrying this T cell receptor beta chain was seen a few times. Its target is unknown. TCRdb re-called the 5' RACE reads through MiXCR, storing one row per CDR3 protein. This sample has some 210,000 distinct CDR3 sequences, with roughly 30% found just once. The data originate from a study of T-cell memory formation after mild COVID-19. Study-wide context: TCR clusters were mostly confined to one donor each. Study results and caveats: Whereas later expanders leaned CD4+, clones contracting day 15 to 85 showed a balanced CD4/CD8 makeup.

Trimming removed 3 bases from V and 0 bases from J, with 7 bases in between. The CDR3 totals 14 residues. This TCR was recovered from an adult woman who had mild COVID-19 (a few samples of this study predate the infection). Cell type and time point are not known. V is TRBV12-3 or TRBV12-4 and J is TRBJ2-3; D is undetermined. Sample: PBMCs or a T cell subset sorted from them (not recorded which). CDR3 protein: CASSLTGSTDTQYF. The CDR3 DNA sequence: TGTGCCAGCAGTTTGACCGGGAGCACAGATACGCAGTATTTT.